These 32 T cell receptor beta chains share one sample of origin, sequenced in a study of blood T cell repertoires in COVID-19. Using immunoSEQ multiplex PCR, the repertoire was profiled, and TCRdb retains in-frame clones only, with some absent. Among 200,000 to 300,000 clones listed, approximately 86% were seen once. The sequencing sample was made of peripheral blood. The receptors shown here come from a man aged 60-69 years who had recovered from COVID-19.

The chain recombines TRBV6-5 with TRBJ1-1, with D tentatively TRBD1 (5 bases). The CDR3 has 15 residues. The V end lost 0 bases, the J end lost 4 bases, and 12 bases lay between the germline ends. CDR1 is MNHEY and CDR2 is SVGAGI in the germline V gene. The CDR3 DNA reads as TGTGCCAGCAGTTACTCGTCGGGGGGTGGCACTGAAGCTTTCTTT. Translation: CASSYSSGGGTEAFF.

The chain carries TRBV5-1 and TRBJ2-1; D may be TRBD2 (6 bases). This CDR3 region has 15 residues. Trimming shortened V by 4 bases and J by 0 bases, and 11 bases separated the two germline ends. The germline V gene encodes CDR1 SGHRS and CDR2 YFSETQ. The CDR3 sequence: CASSRDSSSYNEQFF. Here the CDR3 DNA reads TGCGCCAGCAGCCGGGACTCGAGCTCCTACAATGAGCAGTTCTTC.

The CDR3 DNA reads as TGTGCCAGCAGCTTCGGAGCAAGCTACGAGCAGTACGTC. Encoded protein: CASSFGASYEQYV. The rearrangement joins TRBV7-9 to TRBJ2-7; D call uncertain. The CDR3 has 13 amino acids. Trimming removed 3 bases at V and 3 bases at J, with 9 bases between. CDR1 is SEHNR and CDR2 is FQNEAQ in the germline V gene (reference sequence).

This clone has only one observation. The J gene is TRBJ2-5, the V gene TRBV5-6, with D perhaps matching TRBD1 (5 bases). V lost 3 bases to trimming and J lost 5 bases, with 11 bases between them. This CDR3 has 13 residues. Germline CDR1 and CDR2: SGHDT and YYEEEE. CDR3 DNA sequence: TGTGCCAGCAGCTCTAAGGGGCTTGAGACCCAGTACTTC. Its translation: CASSSKGLETQYF.

This clone occurred a few times. This chain links TRBV5-1 with TRBJ1-2; a possible D gene is TRBD1 (6 bases). With 4 bases removed from V and 6 bases from J, the gap between germline ends came to 13 bases. Germline V CDR1 and CDR2: SGHRS, YFSETQ. CDR3 length: 13 residues. Written as DNA, the CDR3 is TGCGCCAGCAGCATTGACAGGACCGATGGCTACACCTTC. This gives the protein CASSIDRTDGYTF.

The genes are TRBV5-1 and TRBJ2-1; D may be TRBD2 (6 bases). V was clipped by 4 bases and J by 5 bases, with 13 bases between them. Germline CDR1 is SGHRS and CDR2 is YFSETQ. The CDR3 has 14 amino acids. CDR3 sequence reads: CASSQLRGNNEQFF. DNA for the CDR3: TGCGCCAGCAGCCAACTGCGGGGTAACAATGAGCAGTTCTTC.

V gene TRBV4-1 combines with J gene TRBJ1-6; 9 positions agree with TRBD1. The CDR3 covers 17 residues. V lost 1 base to trimming and J lost 4 bases; unmatched junction nucleotides: 5. The germline gives CDR1 MGHRA, CDR2 YSYEKL. CDR3 loop: CASSQGVGTGYNSPLHF. CDR3 DNA: TGCGCCAGCAGCCAAGGGGTCGGGACAGGGTATAATTCACCCCTCCACTTT.

The chain links TRBV5-1 to TRBJ1-1; no clear D gene. Trimming removed 0 bases at V and 3 bases at J, with 12 bases between. Germline V gene data show CDR1 as SGHRS and CDR2 as YFSETQ. CDR3 length: 15 residues. CDR3 DNA: TGCGCCAGCAGCTTGGTCGGGTCGCCGTACACTGAAGCTTTCTTT. Translated: CASSLVGSPYTEAFF.

This chain connects TRBV19 to TRBJ1-3; TRBD1 aligns across 10 bases. Per the germline V gene, CDR1 is LNHDA and CDR2 is SQIVND (reference sequence). V dropped 5 bases and J dropped 8; count of bases not matched to a gene: 15. The CDR3 sequence is 17 residues long. The CDR3 sequence is CASSLTVTGQGPDTIYF. The CDR3 DNA sequence: TGTGCCAGTAGTCTCACGGTGACGGGACAGGGGCCGGACACCATATATTTT.

V usage is TRBV6-5 and J usage is TRBJ1-2; D is uncertain. This CDR3 is built from 14 residues. Germline CDR1 and CDR2: MNHEY and SVGAGI. Trimming removed 7 bases at V and 5 bases at J, with 17 bases between. Here the CDR3 reads CASITQAPGYGYTF. The CDR3 DNA follows: TGTGCCAGCATCACTCAGGCCCCGGGGTATGGCTACACCTTC.

A few counts support this clone. The chain combines TRBV5-1 with TRBJ2-2, with D possibly matching TRBD1 (6 bases). Germline values: CDR1 SGHRS, CDR2 YFSETQ. The CDR3 extends over 13 amino acids. V was clipped by 4 bases and J by 4 bases, with 8 bases between them. In DNA form, the CDR3 reads TGCGCCAGCAGCGTGACAGGCACCGGGGAGCTGTTTTTT. Translating it yields CASSVTGTGELFF.

The CDR3 loop is CASSKGRGGAYEQYV. The CDR3 DNA reads as TGTGCCAGCAGCAAGGGGCGCGGGGGGGCCTACGAGCAGTACGTC. The V and J genes are TRBV21-1 and TRBJ2-7; the D call of TRBD2 is as the table states it, not checked on the DNA. TRBV21-1 is termed a pseudogene. The CDR3 consists of 15 residues.

The chain recombines TRBV5-4 with TRBJ2-7, with 9 bases identical to TRBD2. Germline loops: CDR1 SGHNT, CDR2 YYREEE (reference sequence). V lost 5 bases, J lost 0 bases, and 6 bases stayed unmatched. The CDR3 has 15 amino acids. In DNA, the CDR3 is TGTGCCAGCAGGTATAGCGGGGGCCACTCCTACGAGCAGTACTTC. This sequence encodes CASRYSGGHSYEQYF.

The chain couples TRBV5-1 to TRBJ2-5; TRBD1 matches 9 bases. CDR3 length: 15 residues. Unmatched junction bases numbered 8, after V lost 4 bases and J lost 4 bases. The germline gives CDR1 SGHRS, CDR2 YFSETQ. CDR3 sequence reads: CASSLGQGNGETQYF. DNA of the CDR3: TGCGCCAGCAGCCTGGGACAGGGTAACGGAGAGACCCAGTACTTC.

The chain uses TRBV18 and TRBJ2-1, with a weak D call TRBD2 (5 bases). This CDR3 region has 15 residues. V gave up 0 bases and J gave up 3 bases, with 9 bases separating them. Germline V gene sequence: CDR1 KGHSH, CDR2 LQKENI. This CDR3 reads CASSPPVGSYNEQFF. Written as DNA, the CDR3 is TGTGCCAGCTCACCACCTGTGGGGAGCTACAATGAGCAGTTCTTC.

CDR3 protein: CASSQVDRGREKLFF. The DNA for the CDR3 is TGTGCCAGCAGCCAAGTTGACAGGGGAAGGGAAAAACTGTTTTTT. The V gene is TRBV14, the J gene TRBJ1-4; 8 bases match TRBD1. Germline CDR1 SGHDN, CDR2 FVKESK. The junction had 6 bases not matched to a gene; V was cut back by 1 base and J by 8 bases. This CDR3 is built from 15 residues.

A single count supports this clone. The J gene is TRBJ1-1, the V gene TRBV3-1 (or the pseudogene TRBV3-2), with D unresolved. Germline V lookup: CDR1 LGHDT, CDR2 YNNKEL (reference sequence). This CDR3 contains 12 residues. Trimming stripped 4 bases from V and 8 bases from J, with 11 bases between. This chain's CDR3 is CASSLRHDEAFF. The CDR3 DNA is TGTGCCAGCAGCCTTAGACACGACGAAGCTTTCTTT.

V is TRBV24-1 and J is TRBJ1-5; a possible D gene is TRBD1 (6 bases). Germline-derived CDR1 and CDR2 are KGHDR and SFDVKD. CDR3 length equals 14 residues. The V and J ends lost 7 bases and 4 bases respectively, with 13 bases between them. CDR3 amino acids: CATRFRDTNQPQHF. CDR3 coding DNA: TGTGCCACCAGGTTCCGGGACACAAATCAGCCCCAGCATTTT.

In DNA, the CDR3 is TGTGCCAGCAGCCTCAACGGCAGGGGCCTGAGGAACACCATATATTTT. Amino acid sequence: CASSLNGRGLRNTIYF. The rearrangement uses TRBV3-1 (or the pseudogene TRBV3-2) and TRBJ1-3, with a weak D call TRBD1 (6 bases). Germline assignment: CDR1 LGHDT and CDR2 YNNKEL (reference sequence). The V end was cut by 4 bases, the J end by 7 bases, with 20 bases between. This CDR3 is built from 16 residues.

The V call is TRBV2, the J call TRBJ2-3; TRBD1 matches 8 bases. This CDR3 region has 12 residues. CDR1 and CDR2 from the germline V gene are SNHLY and FYNNEI. After removal of 9 bases from V and 5 bases from J, the junction contained 4 bases not matched to a gene. DNA for the CDR3: TGTGCCAGTGGACAGGGAATAGATACGCAGTATTTT. This sequence encodes CASGQGIDTQYF.

The chain has TRBV5-6 and TRBJ1-2; D possibly corresponds to TRBD1 (5 bases). This CDR3 is built from 14 residues. V was shortened by 0 bases and J by 4 bases, with 10 bases between the two germline ends. The germline V gene has CDR1 SGHDT and CDR2 YYEEEE. The CDR3 region is CASSLAGLGYGYTF. The CDR3, as DNA: TGTGCCAGCAGCTTGGCAGGGTTAGGCTATGGCTACACCTTC.

This chain joins TRBV3-1 (or the pseudogene TRBV3-2) and TRBJ2-5; 9 nucleotides match TRBD2. This CDR3 has 16 residues. Germline V gives CDR1 LGHDT, CDR2 YNNKEL (reference sequence). With V trimmed by 1 base and J by 7 bases, 10 bases remained unmatched. CDR3 nucleotides: TGTGCCAGCAGCCAAGGGCCTAGCGGGGCCTTACCGACCCAGTACTTC. Amino acid sequence: CASSQGPSGALPTQYF.

The chain carries TRBV4-1 and TRBJ2-3, with 9 bases matching TRBD2. The germline gives CDR1 MGHRA, CDR2 YSYEKL. The CDR3 has 18 amino acids. With V trimmed by 5 bases and J by 1 base, 13 bases remained unmatched. CDR3 DNA: TGCGCCAGCAGCGCCCGGTCGGGACTAGCCTTAGGCACAGATACGCAGTATTTT. It codes for CASSARSGLALGTDTQYF.

On this clone itself: Other DNA sequences in this sample translate to the same CDR3. This chain links TRBV6-4 with TRBJ1-2; the D is unclear. The CDR3 consists of 13 residues. Per germline, CDR1 MRHNA and CDR2 SNTAGT. Trimming pared 5 bases from V and 2 bases from J, leaving 9 bases between. The CDR3 loop reads CASSPGGNYGYTF. The CDR3 region has the DNA TGTGCCAGCAGTCCTGGCGGGAACTATGGCTACACCTTC.

This chain connects TRBV7-2 to TRBJ2-2; tentatively, D is TRBD1 (7 bases). Deletions cut 5 bases from V and 5 bases from J, with 18 bases between. Germline V gene data show CDR1 as SGHTA and CDR2 as FQGNSA. The CDR3 totals 16 residues. The CDR3 DNA is TGTGCCAGCAGCCGTCCCAGGGGGGTACGGACCGGGGAGCTGTTTTTT. Translation gives CASSRPRGVRTGELFF.

V is TRBV24-1 and J is TRBJ2-3, with 14 bases matching TRBD2. Trimming at V came to 4 bases and at J to 4 bases, leaving 12 bases not matched to a gene. In germline, CDR1 is KGHDR, CDR2 SFDVKD. The CDR3 totals 19 residues. The DNA of the CDR3 is TGTGCCACCAGTGACCGGGGACTAGCGGGGGCCCAATATTCAGATACGCAGTATTTT. Protein: CATSDRGLAGAQYSDTQYF.

In its sample, this clone was seen a few times. The rearrangement links TRBV9 to TRBJ2-7; 8 bases align to TRBD1. Unmatched junction bases numbered 5, after V lost 3 bases and J lost 3 bases. Per the germline V gene, CDR1 is SGDLS and CDR2 is YYNGEE. The CDR3 has 14 residues. DNA for the CDR3: TGTGCCAGCAGCGACAGGGGGATTATCTACGAGCAGTACGTC. This gives the protein CASSDRGIIYEQYV.

V gene TRBV25-1 combines with J gene TRBJ2-3, with 7 nucleotides matching TRBD1. The germline CDR1 and CDR2 sequences are MGHDK and SYGVNS. The CDR3 totals 16 residues. After removal of 0 bases from V and 1 base from J, the junction contained 4 bases not matched to a gene. CDR3 DNA sequence: TGTGCCAGCAGTGAATATTCAACAGGGGGCACAGATACGCAGTATTTT. Amino acids: CASSEYSTGGTDTQYF.

The chain uses TRBV30 and TRBJ1-1, with TRBD1 matching over 7 bases. Germline V lookup: CDR1 GTSNPN, CDR2 SVGIG (reference sequence). Unmatched junction bases numbered 3, after V lost 5 bases and J lost 3 bases. This CDR3 region has 12 residues. Written as DNA, the CDR3 is TGTGCCTGGGGACAGGCGGACACTGAAGCTTTCTTT. Its protein is CAWGQADTEAFF. The complete variable domain, with remaining parts taken from reference TRBV30 and TRBJ1-1, reads SQTIHQWPATLVQPVGSPLSLECTVEGTSNPNLYWYRQAAGRGLQLLFYSVGIGQISSEVPQNLSASRPQDRQFILSSKKLLLSDSGFYLCAWGQADTEAFFGQGTRLTVV.

The chain is built from TRBV30 and TRBJ2-3; D not resolved. Germline loops: CDR1 GTSNPN, CDR2 SVGIG (reference sequence). The CDR3 sequence is 12 residues long. V gave up 3 bases and J gave up 7 bases, with 11 bases separating them. CDR3 amino acids: CAWSRVVYTQYF. The CDR3 coding sequence is TGTGCCTGGAGCCGGGTTGTGTATACGCAGTATTTT.

The J gene is TRBJ1-1, the V gene TRBV6-6; no firm D call. V lost 0 bases, J lost 5 bases, and 7 bases lay in between. Germline V gene data show CDR1 as MNHNY and CDR2 as SVGAGI (reference sequence). There are 13 residues in the CDR3. The DNA of the CDR3 is TGTGCCAGCAGTTACTCGCTCGGTACTGAAGCTTTCTTT. Residues: CASSYSLGTEAFF.

V gene TRBV18 combines with J gene TRBJ2-7, with D perhaps TRBD2 (6 bases). Germline assignment: CDR1 KGHSH and CDR2 LQKENI. The CDR3 contains 14 residues. The V end was cut by 5 bases, the J end by 6 bases, with 17 bases between. CDR3 region: CASSSRQGGGEQYF. CDR3 in DNA: TGTGCCAGCTCAAGCCGGCAGGGAGGTGGCGAGCAGTACTTC.